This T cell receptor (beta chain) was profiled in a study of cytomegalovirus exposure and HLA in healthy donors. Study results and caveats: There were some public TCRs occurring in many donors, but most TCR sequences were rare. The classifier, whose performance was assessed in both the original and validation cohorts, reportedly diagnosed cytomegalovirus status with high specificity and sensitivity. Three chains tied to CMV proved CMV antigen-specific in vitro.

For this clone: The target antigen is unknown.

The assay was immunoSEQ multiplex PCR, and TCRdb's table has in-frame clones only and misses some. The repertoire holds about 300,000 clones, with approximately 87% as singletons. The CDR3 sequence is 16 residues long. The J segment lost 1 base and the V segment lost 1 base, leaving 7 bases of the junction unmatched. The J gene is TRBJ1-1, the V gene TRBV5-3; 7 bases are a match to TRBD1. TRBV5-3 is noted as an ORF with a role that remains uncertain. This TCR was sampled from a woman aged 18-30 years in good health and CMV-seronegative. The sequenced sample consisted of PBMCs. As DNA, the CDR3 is TGTGCCAGAAGCTTGTCCCCAGGGGGGAAGAACACTGAAGCTTTCTTT. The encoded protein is CARSLSPGGKNTEAFF.